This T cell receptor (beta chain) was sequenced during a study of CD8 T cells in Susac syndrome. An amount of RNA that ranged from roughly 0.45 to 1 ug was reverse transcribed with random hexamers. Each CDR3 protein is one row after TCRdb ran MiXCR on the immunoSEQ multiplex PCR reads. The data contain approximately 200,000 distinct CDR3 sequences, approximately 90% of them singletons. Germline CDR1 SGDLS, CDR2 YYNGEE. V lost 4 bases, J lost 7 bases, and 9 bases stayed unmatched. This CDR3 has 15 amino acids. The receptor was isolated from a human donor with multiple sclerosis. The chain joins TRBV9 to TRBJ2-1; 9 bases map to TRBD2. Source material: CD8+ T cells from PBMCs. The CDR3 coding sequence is TGTGCCAGCAGCTTACGCGGGGGGGCAGGGAATGAGCAGTTCTTC. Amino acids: CASSLRGGAGNEQFF.